The source of this T cell receptor beta chain is a study of T cells after yellow fever vaccination. This clonotype was seen more than once but under ten times. The antigen remains unidentified. Study-wide results and caveats: By day 5 rather than day 15, the secondary response had peaked, though it was weaker. Abundant clonotypes from the bulk population could contaminate FACS-sorted repertoires.

J lost 0 bases, V lost 1 base, and 6 bases had no gene match. CDR3 length: 17 residues. CDR1 is LGHNA, CDR2 YSLEER, per germline. TCRdb independently ran MiXCR on the 5' RACE reads; one entry per CDR3 protein. The sample yields around 310,000 distinct CDR3 sequences, 3.5% to 4.5% seen once. The V and J genes are TRBV4-3 and TRBJ2-3; 8 positions agree with TRBD2. The sequenced sample was PBMCs, obtained 15 days after the yellow fever booster vaccination. The receptor's source is a man younger than 35 who received the YFV17D yellow fever vaccine. CDR3 nucleotides: TGCGCCAGCAGCCAAGTTGCTAGCGGGTCTAGCACAGATACGCAGTATTTT. Its protein is CASSQVASGSSTDTQYF.